Following are 20 T cell receptor beta chains from one sample sequenced in a study of blood T cell dynamics during melanoma immunotherapy. The sample's time point: week 3, after first cycle of checkpoint inhibitor. Only in-frame clones appear in the TCRdb table, and some are missing; sequencing was by immunoSEQ multiplex PCR. The table lists about 12,000 clones, around 87% of them singletons. The starting material was blood, obtained from a patient treated with checkpoint blockade. The receptors here all came from a human donor with melanoma.

The CDR3 reads CASGYGTGETQYF. CDR3 bases: TGTGCCAGCGGATACGGGACAGGAGAGACCCAGTACTTC. The chain links TRBV6-1 to TRBJ2-5; 8 positions agree with TRBD1. V shed 8 bases, J shed 4 bases, and the junction held 6 bases outside the gene matches. The CDR3 runs to 13 residues. Germline values: CDR1 MNHNS, CDR2 SASEGT.

The genes are TRBV5-5 and TRBJ2-2, with 9 bases fitting TRBD2. With 5 bases clipped from V and 2 bases from J, the junction kept 7 bases outside the gene matches. CDR3 length: 16 amino acids. Per the germline V gene, CDR1 is SGHKS and CDR2 is YYEKEE (reference sequence). CDR3 amino acids: CASRSSSGVNTGELFF. In DNA, the CDR3 is TGTGCCAGCAGATCTTCTAGCGGGGTTAACACCGGGGAGCTGTTTTTT.

The V call is TRBV29-1, the J call TRBJ1-2; 7 nucleotides align to TRBD1. This CDR3 has 14 residues. Germline values: CDR1 SQVTM, CDR2 ANQGSEA. V gave up 0 bases and J gave up 8 bases; unmatched junction bases: 9. In nucleotides, the CDR3 is TGCAGCGTTGAAGATCGGGAGGGGGCGGGAGGCTACACCTTC. Its protein product is CSVEDREGAGGYTF.

CDR3 sequence (DNA): TGTGCCAGCAGCCAAGTTGGAGGGGAAGTCAATGGCTACACCTTC. This codes for CASSQVGGEVNGYTF. The genes are TRBV4-2 and TRBJ1-2; maybe TRBD1 (5 bases). CDR1 is LGHNA, CDR2 YNFKEQ, per germline. Trimming shortened V by 1 base and J by 6 bases, and 15 bases separated the two germline ends. The CDR3 has 15 amino acids.

This clone occurred once. The chain is built from TRBV29-1 and TRBJ2-1; the match to TRBD2 covers 7 bases. Germline CDR1 SQVTM, CDR2 ANQGSEA. V shed 1 base, J shed 3 bases, and the junction held 9 bases outside the gene matches. The CDR3 consists of 16 residues. CDR3 in DNA: TGCAGCGTTGAAGGTACGGCGGGAGTACTCTACAATGAGCAGTTCTTC. Its translation is CSVEGTAGVLYNEQFF.

V is TRBV2 and J is TRBJ1-6; the D is unclear. V lost 2 bases to trimming and J lost 7 bases, with 12 bases between them. Looked up from germline, CDR1 is SNHLY and CDR2 is FYNNEI. The CDR3 runs 15 residues. CDR3 loop: CASSERTQGNSPLHF. The CDR3 DNA reads as TGTGCCAGCAGTGAAAGGACCCAAGGCAATTCACCCCTCCACTTT. Using reference TRBV2 and TRBJ1-6 for the parts outside the CDR3, the full variable domain is EPEVTQTPSHQVTQMGQEVILRCVPISNHLYFYWYRQILGQKVEFLVSFYNNEISEKSEIFDDQFSVERPDGSNFTLKIRSTKLEDSAMYFCASSERTQGNSPLHFGNGTRLTVT.

In this sample, this clone turned up a few times. V gene TRBV6-4 combines with J gene TRBJ2-1, with TRBD2 as a possible D gene (5 bases). Germline CDR1 is MRHNA and CDR2 is SNTAGT. V dropped 3 bases and J dropped 5 bases, with 8 bases sitting between them. This CDR3 comprises 13 residues. DNA for the CDR3: TGTGCCAGCAGTGAAACGGGGAACAATGAGCAGTTCTTC. Translating gives CASSETGNNEQFF.

The V and J genes are TRBV6-6 and TRBJ1-5; 7 positions match TRBD1. In germline, CDR1 is MNHNY, CDR2 SVGAGI (reference sequence). The ends lost 2 bases at V and 3 bases at J; junction bases unmatched: 1. The CDR3 sequence is 14 residues long. CDR3 in DNA: TGTGCCAGCAGTTACACAGGGGACAATCAGCCCCAGCATTTT. Translating it yields CASSYTGDNQPQHF.

This chain connects TRBV9 to TRBJ2-5; 8 positions agree with TRBD2. This CDR3 contains 15 residues. Germline CDR1 and CDR2: SGDLS and YYNGEE. The J segment lost 1 base and the V segment lost 0 bases, leaving 2 bases of the junction unmatched. The CDR3 sequence: CASSVVAGPQETQYF. The CDR3 DNA follows: TGTGCCAGCAGCGTAGTAGCGGGGCCCCAAGAGACCCAGTACTTC.

This rearrangement joins TRBV14 to TRBJ2-3; D possibly corresponds to TRBD1 (6 bases). Germline lookup yields CDR1 SGHDN and CDR2 FVKESK. Trimming left V 0 bases short and J 5 bases short, with 24 bases between. This CDR3 has 19 residues. CDR3 coding DNA: TGTGCCAGCAGCCAAGATCTGTTGGTTGGACCAGGGGCTATAGATACGCAGTATTTT. This gives the protein CASSQDLLVGPGAIDTQYF.

V is TRBV19 and J is TRBJ2-7; 9 nucleotides match TRBD1. After removal of 5 bases from V and 7 bases from J, the junction contained 9 bases not matched to a gene. This CDR3 spans 14 amino acids. Germline CDR1 is LNHDA and CDR2 is SQIVND (reference sequence). CDR3: CASSVPGQGGEQYF. In nucleotides, the CDR3 is TGTGCCAGTAGTGTCCCGGGACAGGGTGGGGAGCAGTACTTC.

This sequence joins TRBV19 and TRBJ1-5; possible D gene TRBD1, 6 bases. Trimming left V 5 bases short and J 5 bases short, with 16 bases between. Germline V gene lookup returns CDR1 LNHDA and CDR2 SQIVND (reference sequence). This CDR3 spans 15 amino acids. CDR3 sequence: CASSPSGEDYQPQHF. CDR3 bases: TGTGCCAGTAGTCCTTCAGGGGAAGACTATCAGCCCCAGCATTTT. The entire variable domain, with the rest obtained from reference TRBV19 and TRBJ1-5, is as follows: DGGITQSPKYLFRKEGQNVTLSCEQNLNHDAMYWYRQDPGQGLRLIYYSQIVNDFQKGDIAEGYSVSREKKESFPLTVTSAQKNPTAFYLCASSPSGEDYQPQHFGDGTRLSIL.

The genes are TRBV5-1 and TRBJ2-1, with 11 bases that match TRBD2. The V gene end was trimmed by 0 bases and the J gene end by 7 bases; junction bases not matched to a gene: 3. Germline loops: CDR1 SGHRS, CDR2 YFSETQ. The CDR3 consists of 15 residues. The CDR3 reads CASSLVAGGRNEQFF. CDR3 nucleotides: TGCGCCAGCAGCTTGGTAGCGGGGGGGAGAAATGAGCAGTTCTTC.

The chain couples TRBV19 to TRBJ2-3; tentatively, D is TRBD1 or TRBD2 (5 bases each). The V end was cut by 5 bases, the J end by 5 bases, with 20 bases between. CDR1 LNHDA and CDR2 SQIVND come from the germline V gene (reference sequence). CDR3 length: 16 residues. The CDR3 DNA sequence: TGTGCCAGTAGTGCCCTCTTCGAGGGGCGGAAAGATACGCAGTATTTT. It encodes CASSALFEGRKDTQYF.

V is TRBV6-1 and J is TRBJ2-1; TRBD2 agrees at 9 bases. From germline, CDR1 is MNHNS and CDR2 SASEGT. This CDR3 is 15 amino acids long. V trimming: 2 bases; J trimming: 13 bases; junction bases outside the gene matches: 12. The CDR3 here is CASSEQTSGMSFQFF. The CDR3 nucleotides read TGTGCCAGCAGTGAACAGACTAGCGGAATGAGCTTCCAGTTCTTC.

The genes are TRBV7-2 and TRBJ2-3, with 8 bases aligning to TRBD1. This CDR3 is 15 amino acids long. Germline CDR1 reads SGHTA; CDR2 reads FQGNSA. The V gene end was trimmed by 9 bases and the J gene end by 3 bases; junction bases not matched to a gene: 11. DNA for the CDR3: TGTGCCAGTACCAGGGGCAGGGGGCTTACAGATACGCAGTATTTT. It translates to CASTRGRGLTDTQYF.

This chain uses TRBV4-2 with TRBJ1-3, with TRBD1 identical over 9 bases. V trimming: 0 bases; J trimming: 2 bases; junction bases outside the gene matches: 8. Germline V gives CDR1 LGHNA, CDR2 YNFKEQ. The CDR3 has 18 residues. The CDR3 sequence is CASSQDSTGGFAGNTIYF. DNA for the CDR3: TGTGCCAGCAGCCAAGATAGTACAGGGGGCTTCGCTGGAAACACCATATATTTT.

The V call is TRBV13, the J call TRBJ1-1; D unclear. Trimming took 2 bases from V and 1 from J, leaving 8 bases between them. The CDR3 has 14 residues. The germline V gene has CDR1 PRHDT and CDR2 FYEKMQ (reference sequence). The CDR3: CASSLPAANTEAFF. Here the CDR3 DNA reads TGTGCCAGCAGCTTACCGGCAGCGAACACTGAAGCTTTCTTT.

V gene TRBV21-1 combines with J gene TRBJ1-5; the table's D call, TRBD1, has no DNA check behind it. TRBV21-1 is assigned pseudogene status. This CDR3 is 16 amino acids long. The CDR3 loop is CASSKGTGRSNQPQHF. The CDR3 nucleotides are TGTGCCAGCAGCAAAGGGACAGGTAGGAGCAATCAGCCCCAGCATTTT.

The chain carries TRBV6-6 and TRBJ1-1, with 9 bases fitting TRBD1. The CDR3 covers 13 residues. V lost 6 bases and J lost 5; bases outside the gene matches: 4. Germline V gives CDR1 MNHNY, CDR2 SVGAGI (reference sequence). For the CDR3, the DNA is TGTGCCAGCAGCGGGACAGGGAGAACTGAAGCTTTCTTT. Translation gives CASSGTGRTEAFF.